Detailed here is one TCR beta chain. This clone has only a few counts. This receptor's antigen is unknown. No base qualities exist here, and no much larger clone lies one base off it. Because repertoires were sampled repeatedly during chemoradiotherapy, clonal expansion in the tumor microenvironment could be followed. The library was built by means of the immunoSEQ multiplex PCR assay. TCRdb obtained this table from immuneACCESS and retained in-frame rearrangements with V and J assigned. These tables miss some clones; where compared with another copy, unresolved V genes account for less than half of the shortfall, and the remainder is unexplained. The sample profile shows approximately 8,800 clones; 71% of them were found once. Roughly 9.5% of the sample belongs to the ten largest clones. From the germline V gene, CDR1 is KGHSH and CDR2 is LQKENI. From the cysteine up to the phenylalanine, the CDR3 has a length of 13 residues. The DNA shown is the 39-base CDR3, in frame from base 1. Between the V and J ends, shortened by 3 bases and 9 bases respectively, the junction contains 9 bases.

The sample is drawn from a study of chemoradiotherapy in HPV16-positive cancers (dated by TCRdb to 2022 to 2024). At the level of the whole study: Candidate HPV-specific T-cell clones and common TCR motifs were defined by functional T-cell assays performed on cells from two HPV16-positive patients. The study asked whether T-cell immunity to the HPV oncoproteins E6 and E7 changes during chemoradiotherapy and whether this immunity affects survival. The candidate HPV-specific TCRs and motifs were subsequently tracked in TCR repertoires obtained from 65 to 95 patients with HPV-related cancers.

The full study reports these points: The survival association was reported for HPV16-positive patients, and the functional definition of HPV-specific T cells was derived from only a couple of HPV16-positive patients. Expansion of candidate HPV-specific clones and E7-related TCR motifs was observed in the tumor microenvironment during treatment, whereas no such expansion was observed for non-HPV-specific T cells. Improved recurrence-free survival in HPV16-positive patients was associated with expansion of HPV-responsive T cells during chemoradiotherapy.

The chain uses TRBV18 and TRBJ1-6; a confident D gene designation cannot be given. This specimen was taken from a patient who underwent chemoradiotherapy. The TCR originated in a human donor with HPV-associated anogenital cancer. The CDR3 in this case is CASSPTAGSPLHF. The base sequence is TGTGCCAGCTCACCCACAGCCGGTTCACCCCTCCACTTT. The variable domain in full, with residues beyond the CDR3 obtained from the reference TRBV18 and TRBJ1-6 genes, is NAGVMQNPRHLVRRRGQEARLRCSPMKGHSHVYWYRQLPEEGLKFMVYLQKENIIDESGMPKERFSAEFPKEGPSILRIQQVVRGDSAAYFCASSPTAGSPLHFGNGTRLTVT.